Following are 3 T cell receptor beta chains from one sample sequenced in a study of shared clonotypes between healthy human individuals. TCRdb keeps only in-frame clones here, not all; method: immunoSEQ multiplex PCR. The sample has some 1 million clones, about 76% seen once. The sequenced material came from memory CD4+ T cells sorted from blood. The subset was: CD45RA-negative fraction. Receptors were obtained from a man younger than 35 in good health.

The gene calls are TRBV28 and TRBJ2-6; D is perhaps TRBD1 (5 bases). There are 16 residues in the CDR3. V was clipped by 5 bases and J by 1 base, with 12 bases between them. The germline CDR1 and CDR2 sequences are MDHEN and SYDVKM. CDR3 amino acids: CASSNGARSGANVLTF. CDR3 nucleotide sequence: TGTGCCAGCAGTAATGGGGCGAGGTCTGGGGCCAACGTCCTGACTTTC.

V is TRBV28 and J is TRBJ2-7; 8 nucleotides agree with TRBD1. The CDR3 covers 15 residues. Trimming cost V 9 bases and J 0 bases; bases outside gene matches: 10. Germline CDR1 and CDR2: MDHEN and SYDVKM. CDR3 sequence reads: CASIRTGISSYEQYF. CDR3 nucleotide sequence: TGTGCCAGTATCCGGACAGGGATATCCTCCTACGAGCAGTACTTC. Full variable domain (remainder filled in from reference TRBV28 and TRBJ2-7): DVKVTQSSRYLVKRTGEKVFLECVQDMDHENMFWYRQDPGLGLRLIYFSYDVKMKEKGDIPEGYSVSREKKERFSLILESASTNQTSMYLCASIRTGISSYEQYFGPGTRLTVT.

The rearrangement links TRBV10-1 to TRBJ1-6; 9 positions match TRBD1. V was pared by 4 bases and J by 7 bases, with 2 bases of the junction left unmatched. Per the germline V gene, CDR1 is WNHNN and CDR2 is SYGVQD (reference sequence). This CDR3 has 14 residues. CDR3 bases: TGCGCCAGCAGTGTTGGACAGGGGAATTCACCCCTCCACTTT. Translating gives CASSVGQGNSPLHF.